This T cell receptor beta chain appears in the sequencing data of a study of OX40 agonist ivuxolimab in advanced cancers. The assay was immunoSEQ multiplex PCR, and TCRdb's table has in-frame clones only and misses some. The sample holds some 53,000 clones, approximately 94% seen once. V lost 3 bases to trimming and J lost 8 bases, with 4 bases between them. Germline CDR1 and CDR2: MNHEY and SMNVEV (reference sequence). The CDR3 loop spans 11 amino acids. The count of this clone is one. This chain uses TRBV27 with TRBJ1-4; no firm D call. Sequenced material: CD4+ or CD8+ T cells sorted from blood, taken in a trial of the OX40 agonist ivuxolimab. The clonotype originates from an adult with an advanced solid tumor such as melanoma, head and neck, liver or kidney cancer. The chain's CDR3 is CASSFGEKLFF. The CDR3, as DNA: TGTGCCAGCAGTTTCGGGGAAAAACTGTTTTTT.